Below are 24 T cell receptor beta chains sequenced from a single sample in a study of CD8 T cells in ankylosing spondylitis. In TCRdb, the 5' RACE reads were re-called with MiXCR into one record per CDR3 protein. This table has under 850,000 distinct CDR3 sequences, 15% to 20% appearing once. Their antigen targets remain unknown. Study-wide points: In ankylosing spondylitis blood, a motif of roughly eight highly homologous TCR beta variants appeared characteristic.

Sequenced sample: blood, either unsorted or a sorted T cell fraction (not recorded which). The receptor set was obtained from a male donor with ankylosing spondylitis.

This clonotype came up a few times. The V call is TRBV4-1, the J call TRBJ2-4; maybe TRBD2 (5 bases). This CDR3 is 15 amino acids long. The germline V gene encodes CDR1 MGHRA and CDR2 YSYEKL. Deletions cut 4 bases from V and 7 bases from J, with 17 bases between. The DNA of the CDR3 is TGCGCCAGCAGCCCATCGCCGGGAATGGAGAACATTCAGTACTTC. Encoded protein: CASSPSPGMENIQYF.

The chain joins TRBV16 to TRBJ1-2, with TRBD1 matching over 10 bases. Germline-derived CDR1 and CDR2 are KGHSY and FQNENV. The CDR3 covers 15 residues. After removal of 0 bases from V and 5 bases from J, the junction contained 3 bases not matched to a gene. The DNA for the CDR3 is TGTGCCAGCAGCCAATCGGGGACAGGGGTGTATGGCTACACCTTC. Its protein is CASSQSGTGVYGYTF.

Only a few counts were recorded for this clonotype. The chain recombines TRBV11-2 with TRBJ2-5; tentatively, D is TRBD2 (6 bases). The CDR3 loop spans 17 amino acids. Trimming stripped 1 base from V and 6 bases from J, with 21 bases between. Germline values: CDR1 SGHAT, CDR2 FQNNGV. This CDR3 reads CASSLGGLGGGGQTQYF. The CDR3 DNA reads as TGTGCCAGCAGCTTAGGGGGTTTGGGGGGAGGTGGGCAGACCCAGTACTTC.

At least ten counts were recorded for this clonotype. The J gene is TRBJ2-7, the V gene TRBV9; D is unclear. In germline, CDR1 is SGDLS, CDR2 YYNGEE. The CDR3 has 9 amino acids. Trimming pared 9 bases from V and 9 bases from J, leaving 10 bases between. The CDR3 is CATPAGQYF. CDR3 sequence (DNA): TGTGCCACTCCGGCTGGGCAGTACTTC.

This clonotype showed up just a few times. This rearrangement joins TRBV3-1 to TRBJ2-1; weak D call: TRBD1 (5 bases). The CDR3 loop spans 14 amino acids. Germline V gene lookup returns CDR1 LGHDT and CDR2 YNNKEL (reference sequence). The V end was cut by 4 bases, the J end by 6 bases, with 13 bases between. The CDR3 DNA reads TGTGCCAGCAGCCCCCCTGTAAGGGGCAATGAGCAGTTCTTC. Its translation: CASSPPVRGNEQFF.

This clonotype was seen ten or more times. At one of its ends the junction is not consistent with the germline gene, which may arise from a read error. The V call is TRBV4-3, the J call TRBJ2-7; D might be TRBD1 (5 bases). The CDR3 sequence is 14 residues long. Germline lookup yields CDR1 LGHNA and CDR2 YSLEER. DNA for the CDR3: TGTGCCAGCAGCCAAGATCCAGGGCCCTACGAGCAGTACTTC. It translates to CASSQDPGPYEQYF.

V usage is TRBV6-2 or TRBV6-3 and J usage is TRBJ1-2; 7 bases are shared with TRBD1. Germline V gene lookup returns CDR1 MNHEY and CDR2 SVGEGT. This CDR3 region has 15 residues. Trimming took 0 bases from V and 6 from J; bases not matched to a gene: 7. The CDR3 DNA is TGTGCCAGCAGTTACTCGGTACAGGGGAATGATGGCTACACCTTC. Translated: CASSYSVQGNDGYTF.

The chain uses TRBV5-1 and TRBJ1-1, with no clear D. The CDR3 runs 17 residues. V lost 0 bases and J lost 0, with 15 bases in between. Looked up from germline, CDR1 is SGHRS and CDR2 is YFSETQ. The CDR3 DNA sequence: TGCGCCAGCAGCTTGGAGTACAGTGTCACCATGAACACTGAAGCTTTCTTT. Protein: CASSLEYSVTMNTEAFF.

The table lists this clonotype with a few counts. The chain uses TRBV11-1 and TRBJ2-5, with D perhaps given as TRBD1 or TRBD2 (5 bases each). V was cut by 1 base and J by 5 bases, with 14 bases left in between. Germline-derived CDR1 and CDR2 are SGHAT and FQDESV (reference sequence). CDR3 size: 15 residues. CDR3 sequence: CASSLEYGTEETQYF. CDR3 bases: TGTGCCAGCAGCTTAGAGTACGGGACCGAGGAGACCCAGTACTTC.

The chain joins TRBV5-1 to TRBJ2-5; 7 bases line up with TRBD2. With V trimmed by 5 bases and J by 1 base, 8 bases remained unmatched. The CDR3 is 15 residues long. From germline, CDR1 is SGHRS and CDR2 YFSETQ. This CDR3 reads CASRDRDYSQETQYF. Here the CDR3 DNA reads TGCGCCAGCAGGGATAGGGACTACTCCCAAGAGACCCAGTACTTC.

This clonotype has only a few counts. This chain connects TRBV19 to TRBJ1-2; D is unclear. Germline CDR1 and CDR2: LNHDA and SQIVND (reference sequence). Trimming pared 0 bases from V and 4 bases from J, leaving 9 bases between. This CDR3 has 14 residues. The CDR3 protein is CASSIDGGGYGYTF. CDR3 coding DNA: TGTGCCAGTAGTATAGATGGAGGAGGCTATGGCTACACCTTC.

CDR3: CASSFSDGSDTQYF. In nucleotides, the CDR3 is TGTGCCAGCAGTTTTAGTGACGGTTCGGATACGCAGTATTTT. The V gene is TRBV28, the J gene TRBJ2-3; D gene unclear. Per germline, CDR1 MDHEN and CDR2 SYDVKM. The CDR3 length is 14 residues. V was clipped by 3 bases and J by 6 bases, with 13 bases between them.

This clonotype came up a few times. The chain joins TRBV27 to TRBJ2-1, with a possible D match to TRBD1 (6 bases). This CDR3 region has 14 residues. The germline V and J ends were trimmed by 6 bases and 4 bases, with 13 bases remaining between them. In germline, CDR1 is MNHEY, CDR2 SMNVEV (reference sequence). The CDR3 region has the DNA TGTGCCAGCAGCCCGTCTACAGGGTACAATGAGCAGTTCTTC. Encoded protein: CASSPSTGYNEQFF.

CDR3 amino acids: CSVPGEGNEKLFF. CDR3 coding DNA: TGCAGCGTACCAGGGGAGGGTAATGAAAAACTGTTTTTT. The J gene is TRBJ1-4, the V gene TRBV29-1; D perhaps matches TRBD1 (6 bases). This CDR3 region has 13 residues. Trimming took off 6 bases at V and 4 bases at J, with 12 bases between the two ends. CDR1 is SQVTM, CDR2 ANQGSEA, per germline.

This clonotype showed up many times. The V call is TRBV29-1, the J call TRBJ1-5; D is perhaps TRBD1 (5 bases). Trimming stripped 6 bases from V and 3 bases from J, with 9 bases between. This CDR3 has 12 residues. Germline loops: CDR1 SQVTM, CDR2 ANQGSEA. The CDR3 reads CSVGGANQPQHF. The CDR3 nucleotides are TGCAGCGTGGGAGGGGCCAATCAGCCCCAGCATTTT.

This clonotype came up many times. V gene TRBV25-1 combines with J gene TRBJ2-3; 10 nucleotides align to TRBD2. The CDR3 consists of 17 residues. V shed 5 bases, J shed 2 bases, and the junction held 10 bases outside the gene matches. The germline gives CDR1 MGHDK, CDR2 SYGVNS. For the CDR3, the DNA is TGTGCCAGCAGTAACTTAGCGGGGGGCTTTTTCACAGATACGCAGTATTTT. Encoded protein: CASSNLAGGFFTDTQYF.

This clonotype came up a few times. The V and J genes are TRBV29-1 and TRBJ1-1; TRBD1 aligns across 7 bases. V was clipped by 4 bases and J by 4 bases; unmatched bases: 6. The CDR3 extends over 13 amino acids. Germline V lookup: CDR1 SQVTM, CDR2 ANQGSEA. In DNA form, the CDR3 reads TGCAGCGTTGTCTGGCAGGGGGGCACTGAAGCTTTCTTT. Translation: CSVVWQGGTEAFF.

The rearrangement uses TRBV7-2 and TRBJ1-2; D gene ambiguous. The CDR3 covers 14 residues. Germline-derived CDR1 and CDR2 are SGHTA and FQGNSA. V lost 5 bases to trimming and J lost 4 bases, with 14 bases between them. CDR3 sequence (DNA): TGTGCCAGCAGCCCCGTCGGGTTTGGCTATGGCTACACCTTC. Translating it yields CASSPVGFGYGYTF.

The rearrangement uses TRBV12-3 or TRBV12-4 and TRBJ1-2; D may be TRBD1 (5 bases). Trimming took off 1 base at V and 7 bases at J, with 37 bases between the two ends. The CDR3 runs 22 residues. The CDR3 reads CASSLVFWSRAEHDRISVGYTF. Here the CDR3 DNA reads TGTGCCAGCAGTTTAGTGTTTTGGAGCAGGGCTGAGCATGATAGGATTTCGGTTGGCTACACCTTC.

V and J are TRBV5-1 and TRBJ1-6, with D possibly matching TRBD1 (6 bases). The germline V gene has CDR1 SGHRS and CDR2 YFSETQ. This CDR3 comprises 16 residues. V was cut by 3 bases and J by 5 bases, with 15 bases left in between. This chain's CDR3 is CASSSGGALDNSPLHF. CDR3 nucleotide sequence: TGCGCCAGCAGCTCGGGGGGGGCCTTGGATAATTCACCCCTCCACTTT.

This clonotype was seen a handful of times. CDR3 in amino acids: CASSPNPGAYEQYF. In nucleotides, the CDR3 is TGTGCCAGCTCCCCGAACCCGGGAGCGTACGAGCAGTACTTC. The chain is built from TRBV18 and TRBJ2-7; maybe TRBD2 (6 bases). V was clipped by 6 bases and J by 4 bases, with 16 bases between them. This CDR3 has 14 amino acids. The germline gives CDR1 KGHSH, CDR2 LQKENI.

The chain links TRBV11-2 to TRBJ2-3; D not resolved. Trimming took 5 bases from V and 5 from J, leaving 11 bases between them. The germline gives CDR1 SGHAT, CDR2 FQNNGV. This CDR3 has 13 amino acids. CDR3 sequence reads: CASSRTTIDTQYF. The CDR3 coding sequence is TGTGCCAGCAGCCGAACCACGATAGATACGCAGTATTTT.

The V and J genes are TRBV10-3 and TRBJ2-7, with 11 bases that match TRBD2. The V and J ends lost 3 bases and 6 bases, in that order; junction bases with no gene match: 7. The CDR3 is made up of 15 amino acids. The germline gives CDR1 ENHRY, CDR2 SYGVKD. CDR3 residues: CAISDTSGSSGEQYF. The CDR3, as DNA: TGTGCCATCAGTGATACTAGCGGGAGTTCCGGCGAGCAGTACTTC.

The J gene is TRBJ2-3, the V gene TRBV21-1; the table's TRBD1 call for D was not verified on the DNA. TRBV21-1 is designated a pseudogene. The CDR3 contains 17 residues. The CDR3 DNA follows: TGTGCCAGCAGCAAAGTGTGGTCCCACACCTACACAGATACGCAGTATTTT. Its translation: CASSKVWSHTYTDTQYF.